This T cell receptor (beta chain) was sequenced for a study of blood T cell repertoires in COVID-19. Study overall: Collection of acute and convalescent COVID-19 samples took place in the United States, Italy and Spain. T cells, B-cell-depleted T cells, or PBMCs provided the cDNA or gDNA that served as material.

How the authors handled the data: Amplification with reference gene primers provided the estimates of nucleated cell counts. Here immunoSEQ multiplex PCR was the method, and the copy in TCRdb shows in-frame clones only, minus some. V, J and clone size are taken as reported in that table, and D and trimming were inferred from the DNA itself. The repertoire holds roughly 120,000 clones, with 70% to 90% as singletons. Trimming pared 0 bases from V and 2 bases from J, leaving 14 bases between. CDR3 length: 16 amino acids. CDR1 is MNHEY, CDR2 SVGAGI, per germline. The sequence came from a man between 65 and 85 years old who had recovered from COVID-19. The chain employs TRBV6-5 and TRBJ2-7, with a weak D call TRBD1 (5 bases). The sample taken for sequencing was peripheral blood. CDR3 loop: CASSYSVARVTYEQYF. The CDR3 bases are TGTGCCAGCAGTTACTCGGTTGCCAGGGTAACCTACGAGCAGTACTTC.